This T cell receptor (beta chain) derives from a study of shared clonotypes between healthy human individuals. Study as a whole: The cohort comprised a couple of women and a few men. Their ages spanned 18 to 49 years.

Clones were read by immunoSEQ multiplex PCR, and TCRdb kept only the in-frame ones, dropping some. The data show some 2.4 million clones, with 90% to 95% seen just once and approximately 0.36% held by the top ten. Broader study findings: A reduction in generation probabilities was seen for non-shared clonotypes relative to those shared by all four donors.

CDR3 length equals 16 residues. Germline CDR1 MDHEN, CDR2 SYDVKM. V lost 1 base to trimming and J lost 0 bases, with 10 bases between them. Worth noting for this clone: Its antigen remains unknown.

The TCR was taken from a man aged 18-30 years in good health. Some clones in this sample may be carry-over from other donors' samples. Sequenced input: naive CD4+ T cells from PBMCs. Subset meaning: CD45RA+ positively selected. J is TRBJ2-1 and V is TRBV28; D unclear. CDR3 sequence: CASSLFVPSSYNEQFF. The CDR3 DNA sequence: TGTGCCAGCAGTTTATTTGTCCCGAGCTCCTACAATGAGCAGTTCTTC.